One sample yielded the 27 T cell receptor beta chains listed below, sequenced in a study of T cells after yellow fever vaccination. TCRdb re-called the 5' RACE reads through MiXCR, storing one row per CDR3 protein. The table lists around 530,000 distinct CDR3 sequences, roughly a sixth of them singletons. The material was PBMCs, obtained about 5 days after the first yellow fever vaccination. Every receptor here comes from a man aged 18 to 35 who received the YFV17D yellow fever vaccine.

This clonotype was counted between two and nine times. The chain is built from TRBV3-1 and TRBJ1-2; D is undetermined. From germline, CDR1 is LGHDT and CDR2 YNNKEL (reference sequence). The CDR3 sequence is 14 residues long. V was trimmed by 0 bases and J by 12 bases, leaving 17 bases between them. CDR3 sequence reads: CASSQDESIGVNTF. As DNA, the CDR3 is TGTGCCAGCAGCCAAGATGAGAGCATCGGTGTAAACACCTTC.

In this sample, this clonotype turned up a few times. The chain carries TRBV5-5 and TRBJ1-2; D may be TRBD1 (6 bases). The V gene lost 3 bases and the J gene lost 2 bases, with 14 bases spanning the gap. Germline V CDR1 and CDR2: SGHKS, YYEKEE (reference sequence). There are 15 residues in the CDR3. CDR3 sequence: CASSWDKYNNYGYTF. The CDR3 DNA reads TGTGCCAGCAGCTGGGACAAATACAACAACTATGGCTACACCTTC.

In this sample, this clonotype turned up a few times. The DNA for the CDR3 is TGTGCCAGCAGCGTGAGACTGTTTGGATCACCCCTCCACTTT. Translating it yields CASSVRLFGSPLHF. The rearrangement uses TRBV7-9 and TRBJ1-6; D is unclear. Germline V gene sequence: CDR1 SEHNR, CDR2 FQNEAQ (reference sequence). Trimming removed 5 bases from V and 10 bases from J, with 15 bases in between. The CDR3 has 14 amino acids.

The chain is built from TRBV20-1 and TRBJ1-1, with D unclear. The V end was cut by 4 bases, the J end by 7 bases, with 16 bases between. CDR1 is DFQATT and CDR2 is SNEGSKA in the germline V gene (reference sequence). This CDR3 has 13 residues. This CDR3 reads CSAKTRTFGEAFF. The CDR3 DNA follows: TGCAGTGCTAAGACTAGGACCTTTGGTGAAGCTTTCTTT.

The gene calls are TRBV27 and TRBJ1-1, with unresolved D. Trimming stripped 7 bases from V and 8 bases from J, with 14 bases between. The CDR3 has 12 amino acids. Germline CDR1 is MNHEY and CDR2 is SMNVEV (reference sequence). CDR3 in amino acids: CASKAVGREAFF. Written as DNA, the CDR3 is TGTGCCAGCAAAGCCGTGGGCAGAGAAGCTTTCTTT.

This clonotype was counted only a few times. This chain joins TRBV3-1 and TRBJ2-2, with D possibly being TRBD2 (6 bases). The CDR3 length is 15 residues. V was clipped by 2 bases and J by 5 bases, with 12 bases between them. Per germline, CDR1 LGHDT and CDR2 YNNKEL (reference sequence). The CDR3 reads CASSQRVSGTGELFF. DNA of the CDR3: TGTGCCAGCAGCCAACGAGTTAGCGGAACCGGGGAGCTGTTTTTT.

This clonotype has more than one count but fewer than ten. CDR3 sequence: CASSPRRVYTDTQYF. In DNA form, the CDR3 reads TGTGCCAGCAGTCCTAGGAGGGTATACACAGATACGCAGTATTTT. The gene calls are TRBV6-2 or TRBV6-3 and TRBJ2-3; D might be TRBD2 (6 bases). The CDR3 loop spans 15 amino acids. In germline, CDR1 is MNHEY, CDR2 SVGEGT. V shed 5 bases and J shed 2 bases, with 14 bases lying between them.

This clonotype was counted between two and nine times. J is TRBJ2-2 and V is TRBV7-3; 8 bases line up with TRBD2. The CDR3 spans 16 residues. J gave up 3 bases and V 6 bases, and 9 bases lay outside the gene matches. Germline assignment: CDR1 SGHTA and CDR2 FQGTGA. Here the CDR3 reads CASRPEAGDHTGELFF. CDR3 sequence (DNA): TGTGCCAGCAGACCTGAAGCGGGGGACCACACCGGGGAGCTGTTTTTT.

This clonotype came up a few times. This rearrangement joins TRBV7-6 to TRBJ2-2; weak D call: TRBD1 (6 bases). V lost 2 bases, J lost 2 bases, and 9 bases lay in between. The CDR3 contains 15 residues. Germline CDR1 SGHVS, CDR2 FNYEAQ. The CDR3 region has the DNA TGTGCCAGCAGCTTAAGGGGGTCCAACACCGGGGAGCTGTTTTTT. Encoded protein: CASSLRGSNTGELFF.

The CDR3 DNA reads as TGCAGTGCCCCGGTCAAAGGGGCACCGAATTCACCCCTCCACTTT. Residues: CSAPVKGAPNSPLHF. The J gene is TRBJ1-6, the V gene TRBV20-1, with D perhaps matching TRBD1 (5 bases). Germline loops: CDR1 DFQATT, CDR2 SNEGSKA (reference sequence). The germline V and J ends were trimmed by 6 bases and 7 bases, with 19 bases remaining between them. There are 15 residues in the CDR3.

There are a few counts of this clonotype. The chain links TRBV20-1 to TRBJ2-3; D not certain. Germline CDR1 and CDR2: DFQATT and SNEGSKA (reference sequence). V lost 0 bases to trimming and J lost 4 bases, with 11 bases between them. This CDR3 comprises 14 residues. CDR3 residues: CSARDRTGPDTQYF. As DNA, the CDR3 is TGCAGTGCTAGAGATCGGACCGGGCCAGATACGCAGTATTTT.

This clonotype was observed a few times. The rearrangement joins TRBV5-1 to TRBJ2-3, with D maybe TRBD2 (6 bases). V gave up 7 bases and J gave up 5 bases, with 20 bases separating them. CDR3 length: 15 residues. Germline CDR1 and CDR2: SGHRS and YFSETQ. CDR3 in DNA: TGCGCCAGCTCCTATTGGGACTCCCTCCAAGATACGCAGTATTTT. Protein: CASSYWDSLQDTQYF. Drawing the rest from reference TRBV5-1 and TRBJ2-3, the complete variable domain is KAGVTQTPRYLIKTRGQQVTLSCSPISGHRSVSWYQQTPGQGLQFLFEYFSETQRNKGNFPGRFSGRQFSNSRSEMNVSTLELGDSALYLCASSYWDSLQDTQYFGPGTRLTVL.

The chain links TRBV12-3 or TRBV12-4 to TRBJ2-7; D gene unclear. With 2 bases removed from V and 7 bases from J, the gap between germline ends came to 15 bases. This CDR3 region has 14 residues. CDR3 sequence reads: CASSLSGQTGEQYV. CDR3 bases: TGTGCCAGCAGTTTAAGTGGTCAGACGGGTGAGCAGTACGTC.

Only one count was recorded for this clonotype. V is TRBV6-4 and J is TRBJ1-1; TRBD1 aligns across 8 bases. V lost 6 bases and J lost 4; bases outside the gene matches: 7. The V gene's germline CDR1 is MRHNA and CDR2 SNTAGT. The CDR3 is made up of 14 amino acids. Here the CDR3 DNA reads TGTGCCAGCAGGGATACCGACAGGGGCACTGAAGCTTTCTTT. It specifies CASRDTDRGTEAFF.

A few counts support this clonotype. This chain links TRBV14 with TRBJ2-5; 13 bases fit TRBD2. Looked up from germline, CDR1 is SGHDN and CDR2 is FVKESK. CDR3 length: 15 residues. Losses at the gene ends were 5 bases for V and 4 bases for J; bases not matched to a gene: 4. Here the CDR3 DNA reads TGTGCCAGCAGCGCGCGACTAGCGGGAGGAGAGACCCAGTACTTC. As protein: CASSARLAGGETQYF.

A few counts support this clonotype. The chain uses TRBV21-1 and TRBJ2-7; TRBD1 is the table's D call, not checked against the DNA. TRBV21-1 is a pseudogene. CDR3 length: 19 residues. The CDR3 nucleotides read TGTGCCAGCAGCAAAGGGCGGGACAGCAGACGTCCCTTCTCCTACGAGCAGTACGTC. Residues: CASSKGRDSRRPFSYEQYV.

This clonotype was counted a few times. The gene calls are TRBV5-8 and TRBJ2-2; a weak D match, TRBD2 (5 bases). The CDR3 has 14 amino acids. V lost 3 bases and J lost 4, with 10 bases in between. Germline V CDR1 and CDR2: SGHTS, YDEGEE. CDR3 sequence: CASSWARVTGELFF. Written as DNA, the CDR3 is TGTGCCAGCAGCTGGGCGAGGGTCACCGGGGAGCTGTTTTTT.

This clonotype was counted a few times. The CDR3 DNA reads TGTGCCAGCAGTTACACCGGGACGCTCGGCTACACCTTC. Translated: CASSYTGTLGYTF. The chain links TRBV6-6 to TRBJ1-2; a weak D match, TRBD1 (5 bases). This CDR3 has 13 amino acids. Germline V gene lookup returns CDR1 MNHNY and CDR2 SVGAGI (reference sequence). Trimming stripped 2 bases from V and 8 bases from J, with 12 bases between.

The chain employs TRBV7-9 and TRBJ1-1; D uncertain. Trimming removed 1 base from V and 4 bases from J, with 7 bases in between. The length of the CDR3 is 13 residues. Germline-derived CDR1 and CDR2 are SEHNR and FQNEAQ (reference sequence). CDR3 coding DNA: TGTGCCAGCAGCTTAGGTTGGGGCACTGAAGCTTTCTTT. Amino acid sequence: CASSLGWGTEAFF.

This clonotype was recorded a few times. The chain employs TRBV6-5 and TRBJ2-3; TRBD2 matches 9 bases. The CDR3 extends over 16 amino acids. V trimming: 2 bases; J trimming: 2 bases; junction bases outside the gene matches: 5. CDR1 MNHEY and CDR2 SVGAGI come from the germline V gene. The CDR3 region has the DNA TGTGCCAGCAGTTACGCCCTAGCGGGGTACACAGATACGCAGTATTTT. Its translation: CASSYALAGYTDTQYF.

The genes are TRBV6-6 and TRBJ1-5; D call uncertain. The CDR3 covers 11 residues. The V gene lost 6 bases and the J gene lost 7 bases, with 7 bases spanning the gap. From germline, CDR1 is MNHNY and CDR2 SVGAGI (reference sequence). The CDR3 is CASRTEQPQHF. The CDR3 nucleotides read TGTGCCAGCAGGACGGAGCAGCCCCAGCATTTT.

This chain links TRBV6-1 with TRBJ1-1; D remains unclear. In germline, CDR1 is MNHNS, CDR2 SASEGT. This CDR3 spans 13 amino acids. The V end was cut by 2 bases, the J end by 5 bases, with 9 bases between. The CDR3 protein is CASSELRATEAFF. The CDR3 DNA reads TGTGCCAGCAGTGAATTAAGGGCGACTGAAGCTTTCTTT.

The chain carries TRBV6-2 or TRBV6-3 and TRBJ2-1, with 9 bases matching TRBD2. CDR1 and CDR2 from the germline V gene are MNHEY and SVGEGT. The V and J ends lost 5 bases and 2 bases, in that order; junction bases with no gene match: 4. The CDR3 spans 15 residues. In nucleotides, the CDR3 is TGTGCCAGCAGTCGGCTAGCGGGACCCTACAATGAGCAGTTCTTC. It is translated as CASSRLAGPYNEQFF.

As DNA, the CDR3 is TGCAGTGCCAGACCGGGACTAGCGGCGTCCGGGGAGCTGTTTTTT. This sequence encodes CSARPGLAASGELFF. The V and J genes are TRBV20-1 and TRBJ2-2; TRBD2 agrees at 11 bases. This CDR3 region has 15 residues. The ends lost 6 bases at V and 6 bases at J; junction bases unmatched: 9. Per germline, CDR1 DFQATT and CDR2 SNEGSKA (reference sequence).

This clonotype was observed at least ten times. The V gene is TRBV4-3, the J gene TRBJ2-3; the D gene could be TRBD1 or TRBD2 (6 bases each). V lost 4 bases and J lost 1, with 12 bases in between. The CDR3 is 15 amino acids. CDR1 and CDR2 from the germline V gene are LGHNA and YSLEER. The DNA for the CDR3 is TGCGCCAGCAGCCCGGGGGCTAGCGGCACAGATACGCAGTATTTT. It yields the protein CASSPGASGTDTQYF.

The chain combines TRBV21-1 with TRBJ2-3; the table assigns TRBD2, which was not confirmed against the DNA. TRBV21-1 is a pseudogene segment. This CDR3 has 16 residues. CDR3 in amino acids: CASSKTPPEREDTQYF. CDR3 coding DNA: TGTGCCAGCAGCAAAACCCCTCCGGAAAGGGAGGATACGCAGTATTTT.

The chain's CDR3 is CSARDAYEQFF. The DNA of the CDR3 is TGCAGTGCTAGAGATGCCTATGAGCAGTTCTTC. The J gene is TRBJ2-1, the V gene TRBV20-1; D uncertain. Germline V gene data show CDR1 as DFQATT and CDR2 as SNEGSKA (reference sequence). Trimming left V 0 bases short and J 8 bases short, with 5 bases between. There are 11 residues in the CDR3.